Included here is one T cell receptor beta chain sequence, with context. This sample was included in a study of cytomegalovirus exposure and HLA in healthy donors. Primers included in the PCR were 60 Vbeta and 13 Jbeta primers. Here immunoSEQ multiplex PCR was the method, and the copy in TCRdb shows in-frame clones only, minus some. The sample shows about 130,000 clones, 75% to 85% of them seen only once. Trimming pared 4 bases from V and 7 bases from J, leaving 21 bases between. CDR1 SGHDT and CDR2 YYEEEE come from the germline V gene. The CDR3 length is 16 residues. Sequences were obtained from PBMCs. The TCR sequence derives from a woman under 30 in good health and CMV-seropositive. This chain links TRBV5-6 with TRBJ2-1; D not resolved. CDR3 DNA: TGTGCCAGCAGCCCTGTCTACCTCCGGTCAGGTAATGAGCAGTTCTTC. It is translated as CASSPVYLRSGNEQFF.